This T cell receptor beta chain was sequenced for a study of cytomegalovirus exposure and HLA in healthy donors. Study-level findings and limits: According to a subsequent analysis, TCR clusters identified in the first cohort showed a tendency to co-occur across the 110 or so validation repertoires. Reported performance of the classifier showed diagnosis of cytomegalovirus status with high specificity and sensitivity. Three chains linked to CMV were shown in vitro to be specific for CMV antigens.

About this clone: What it binds is not known.

Separate from the 666-subject first cohort, the 120-subject validation cohort was the one that the donors belonged to. CDR3 length: 12 amino acids. CDR1 and CDR2 from the germline V gene are PRHDT and FYEKMQ (reference sequence). Trimming took off 5 bases at V and 8 bases at J, with 11 bases between the two ends. TCRdb's table, derived via immunoSEQ multiplex PCR, lists solely in-frame clones and lacks some. The data show around 130,000 clones, with just under 90% seen just once and 3% to 3.5% held by the top ten. The TCR comes from a man aged 30-40 years in good health and CMV-seronegative. Sequencing was done on a sample of PBMCs. V usage is TRBV13 and J usage is TRBJ2-3; weak D call: TRBD1 (5 bases). The CDR3 bases are TGTGCCAGCAGCCCAGGGATGGGTACGCAGTATTTT. It encodes CASSPGMGTQYF.